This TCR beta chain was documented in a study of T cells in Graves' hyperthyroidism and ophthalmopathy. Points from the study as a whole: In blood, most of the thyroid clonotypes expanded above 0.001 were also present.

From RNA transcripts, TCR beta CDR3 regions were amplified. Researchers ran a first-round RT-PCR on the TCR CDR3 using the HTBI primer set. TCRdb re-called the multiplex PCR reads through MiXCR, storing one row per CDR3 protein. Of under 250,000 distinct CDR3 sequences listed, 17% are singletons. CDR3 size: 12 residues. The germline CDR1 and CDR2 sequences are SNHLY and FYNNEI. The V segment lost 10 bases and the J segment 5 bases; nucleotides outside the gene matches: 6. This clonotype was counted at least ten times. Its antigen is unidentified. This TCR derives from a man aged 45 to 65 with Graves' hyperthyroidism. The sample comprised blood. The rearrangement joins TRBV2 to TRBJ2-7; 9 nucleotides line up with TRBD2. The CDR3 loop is CAIGLASNEQYF. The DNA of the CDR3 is TGTGCCATCGGACTAGCGTCCAACGAGCAGTACTTC.